These 21 T cell receptor beta chains were all obtained from the same sample, sequenced in a study of blood T cell repertoires in COVID-19. Some clones are missing from TCRdb's copy, which holds only in-frame ones; the method was immunoSEQ multiplex PCR. This table holds about 350,000 clones, 88% found once. The sequenced material came from PBMCs or T cells enriched from blood (not recorded which). These receptors all come from a woman younger than 45 who had been exposed to COVID-19.

The chain carries TRBV6-1 and TRBJ1-6, with TRBD1 identical over 9 bases. CDR1 is MNHNS and CDR2 is SASEGT in the germline V gene. The CDR3 runs to 16 residues. The V segment lost 1 base and the J segment 8 bases; nucleotides outside the gene matches: 6. This chain's CDR3 is CASSEVGTGRDSPLHF. The DNA of the CDR3 is TGTGCCAGCAGTGAAGTCGGGACAGGGAGGGATTCACCCCTCCACTTT.

This chain connects TRBV11-3 to TRBJ2-7; TRBD2 matches at 8 bases. The CDR3 runs 17 residues. Germline-derived CDR1 and CDR2 are SGHNT and YENEEA. The ends lost 4 bases at V and 2 bases at J; junction bases unmatched: 13. The CDR3 spells CASSSYFLAGTAYEQYF. The CDR3 DNA follows: TGTGCCAGCAGCTCTTACTTCCTAGCGGGCACCGCCTACGAGCAGTACTTC.

The sample holds one count of this clone. V and J are TRBV9 and TRBJ1-6; a weak D match, TRBD1 (5 bases). CDR3 size: 15 residues. The V gene lost 1 base and the J gene lost 3 bases, with 8 bases spanning the gap. Germline values: CDR1 SGDLS, CDR2 YYNGEE. The CDR3 nucleotides are TGTGCCAGCAGCGTATCCCAGGGCTATAATTCACCCCTCCACTTT. Amino acid sequence: CASSVSQGYNSPLHF.

The chain is built from TRBV27 and TRBJ2-3; 7 nucleotides line up with TRBD2. The CDR3 contains 16 residues. The germline gives CDR1 MNHEY, CDR2 SMNVEV (reference sequence). The V gene end was trimmed by 5 bases and the J gene end by 3 bases; junction bases not matched to a gene: 11. CDR3 residues: CASSPPGGSLTDTQYF. Here the CDR3 DNA reads TGTGCCAGCAGTCCCCCTGGCGGGAGTCTTACAGATACGCAGTATTTT.

V gene TRBV24-1 combines with J gene TRBJ2-1; 7 bases map to TRBD2. The ends lost 9 bases at V and 3 bases at J; junction bases unmatched: 10. CDR3 length: 15 amino acids. Germline V CDR1 and CDR2: KGHDR, SFDVKD. The DNA of the CDR3 is TGTGCCACCCACCCGGCTAGCGGTTACTACAATGAGCAGTTCTTC. Translation: CATHPASGYYNEQFF.

The V and J genes are TRBV28 and TRBJ2-3; 7 nucleotides line up with TRBD2. This CDR3 contains 17 residues. V lost 6 bases and J lost 4; bases outside the gene matches: 16. Germline V gene lookup returns CDR1 MDHEN and CDR2 SYDVKM. CDR3 nucleotide sequence: TGTGCCAGCAGGGGGAGCGGGGAGGGCCTTATAGCAGATACGCAGTATTTT. This sequence encodes CASRGSGEGLIADTQYF.

The chain uses TRBV19 and TRBJ1-5; no clear D gene. The germline V gene has CDR1 LNHDA and CDR2 SQIVND (reference sequence). V dropped 4 bases and J dropped 5 bases, with 9 bases sitting between them. CDR3 size: 13 residues. This CDR3 is CASSTHRDQPQHF. Here the CDR3 DNA reads TGTGCCAGTAGTACCCATCGAGATCAGCCCCAGCATTTT.

The CDR3 is CAISGGQLGLLRGDGYTF. The CDR3 nucleotides are TGTGCCATCAGTGGAGGGCAGCTTGGACTTTTACGGGGGGATGGCTACACCTTC. The V gene is TRBV10-3, the J gene TRBJ1-2, with D possibly TRBD1 on 5 matching bases. This CDR3 comprises 18 residues. The germline V gene encodes CDR1 ENHRY and CDR2 SYGVKD. The germline V and J ends were trimmed by 4 bases and 6 bases, with 27 bases remaining between them.

The genes are TRBV28 and TRBJ1-3; 7 nucleotides line up with TRBD1. Germline lookup yields CDR1 MDHEN and CDR2 SYDVKM. The V segment lost 7 bases and the J segment 6 bases; nucleotides outside the gene matches: 9. This CDR3 has 14 residues. DNA for the CDR3: TGTGCCAGCACCGTGGACAGGACCGAAAACACCATATATTTT. Translation gives CASTVDRTENTIYF.

V is TRBV27 and J is TRBJ2-5, with a possible D match to TRBD2 (7 bases). CDR1 is MNHEY, CDR2 SMNVEV, per germline (reference sequence). This CDR3 contains 14 residues. V dropped 1 base and J dropped 5 bases, with 11 bases sitting between them. The CDR3: CASSLYGGPETQYF. The DNA for the CDR3 is TGTGCCAGCAGTTTATACGGGGGGCCTGAGACCCAGTACTTC.

The sample holds one count of this clone. This chain links TRBV28 with TRBJ2-5; the D gene is possibly TRBD1 (6 bases). Germline lookup yields CDR1 MDHEN and CDR2 SYDVKM. The CDR3 is 13 amino acids. Trimming removed 4 bases from V and 4 bases from J, with 10 bases in between. DNA for the CDR3: TGTGCCAGCAGTTCGCACAGGGCAGAGACCCAGTACTTC. Encoded protein: CASSSHRAETQYF.

The CDR3 loop reads CASSEPSGTGELFF. The CDR3 DNA follows: TGTGCCAGCAGCGAGCCTAGCGGCACCGGGGAGCTGTTTTTT. This sequence joins TRBV6-5 and TRBJ2-2; 7 bases are shared with TRBD2. CDR1 is MNHEY and CDR2 is SVGAGI in the germline V gene. The CDR3 is made up of 14 amino acids. V dropped 6 bases and J dropped 4; count of bases not matched to a gene: 5.

The chain employs TRBV24-1 and TRBJ2-1; the D gene is possibly TRBD2 (5 bases). CDR1 is KGHDR, CDR2 SFDVKD, per germline. The V end lost 0 bases, the J end lost 0 bases, and 11 bases lay between the germline ends. The CDR3 sequence is 17 residues long. CDR3 in DNA: TGTGCCACCAGTGATTTGGCACCTGGAGGCTCCTACAATGAGCAGTTCTTC. Protein sequence: CATSDLAPGGSYNEQFF.

The V and J genes are TRBV14 and TRBJ1-6; D is perhaps TRBD1 (6 bases). CDR1 and CDR2 (germline): SGHDN, FVKESK. The CDR3 spans 17 residues. V lost 5 bases and J lost 0, with 14 bases in between. The CDR3 bases are TGTGCCAGCAGCTCCACAGGGCCGAGCTCCTATAATTCACCCCTCCACTTT. The encoded protein is CASSSTGPSSYNSPLHF.

This clone was counted between two and nine times. J is TRBJ2-7 and V is TRBV7-8; D gene unclear. Germline assignment: CDR1 SGHVS and CDR2 FQNEAQ. The CDR3 is 15 amino acids. Trimming took off 5 bases at V and 6 bases at J, with 20 bases between the two ends. CDR3 in amino acids: CASSPRPEQVGEQYF. The CDR3, as DNA: TGTGCCAGCAGCCCCCGGCCTGAGCAGGTCGGCGAGCAGTACTTC.

This rearrangement joins TRBV18 to TRBJ1-4; D may be TRBD1 (6 bases). V was shortened by 7 bases and J by 7 bases, with 16 bases between the two germline ends. The germline V gene encodes CDR1 KGHSH and CDR2 LQKENI. This CDR3 is built from 14 residues. CDR3 nucleotide sequence: TGTGCCAGCTTCCCCGGGACATCGGGTGAAAAACTGTTTTTT. Its protein product is CASFPGTSGEKLFF.

The chain combines TRBV19 with TRBJ1-5; 10 bases agree with TRBD1. This CDR3 region has 17 residues. Germline-derived CDR1 and CDR2 are LNHDA and SQIVND (reference sequence). V gave up 3 bases and J gave up 4 bases; unmatched junction bases: 9. CDR3 coding DNA: TGTGCCAGTAGTATTAGTTTCTCGGGACAGGGGAATCAGCCCCAGCATTTT. As protein: CASSISFSGQGNQPQHF. Full variable domain (rest looked up from reference TRBV19 and TRBJ1-5): DGGITQSPKYLFRKEGQNVTLSCEQNLNHDAMYWYRQDPGQGLRLIYYSQIVNDFQKGDIAEGYSVSREKKESFPLTVTSAQKNPTAFYLCASSISFSGQGNQPQHFGDGTRLSIL.

The genes are TRBV5-1 and TRBJ1-4; 12 bases map to TRBD1. The CDR3 spans 17 residues. The J segment lost 8 bases and the V segment lost 4 bases, leaving 12 bases of the junction unmatched. CDR1 is SGHRS, CDR2 YFSETQ, per germline. CDR3: CASSPGDRGRLDEKLFF. The CDR3 bases are TGCGCCAGCAGCCCAGGGGACAGGGGGCGTCTGGACGAAAAACTGTTTTTT. Drawing the rest from reference TRBV5-1 and TRBJ1-4, the complete variable domain is KAGVTQTPRYLIKTRGQQVTLSCSPISGHRSVSWYQQTPGQGLQFLFEYFSETQRNKGNFPGRFSGRQFSNSRSEMNVSTLELGDSALYLCASSPGDRGRLDEKLFFGSGTQLSVL.

This sequence joins TRBV7-2 and TRBJ2-2, with 8 bases matching TRBD2. CDR3 size: 14 residues. Trimming removed 5 bases from V and 6 bases from J; junction bases left unmatched: 5. Germline V gene data show CDR1 as SGHTA and CDR2 as FQGNSA. The CDR3 loop reads CASSPFGGAGELFF. CDR3 nucleotides: TGTGCCAGCAGCCCTTTCGGGGGGGCCGGGGAGCTGTTTTTT. Variable domain in full (rest from reference TRBV7-2 and TRBJ2-2): GAGVSQSPSNKVTEKGKDVELRCDPISGHTALYWYRQSLGQGLEFLIYFQGNSAPDKSGLPSDRFSAERTGGSVSTLTIQRTQQEDSAVYLCASSPFGGAGELFFGEGSRLTVL.

The chain employs TRBV7-3 and TRBJ2-7; 8 positions match TRBD1. The germline gives CDR1 SGHTA, CDR2 FQGTGA. This CDR3 comprises 15 residues. V shed 1 base, J shed 2 bases, and the junction held 4 bases outside the gene matches. CDR3 nucleotide sequence: TGTGCCAGCAGCTTAAAAGGACAGGGTCCCTACGAGCAGTACTTC. Amino acid sequence: CASSLKGQGPYEQYF.

The rearrangement links TRBV6-1 to TRBJ1-4, with TRBD1 matching over 9 bases. The CDR3 has 16 amino acids. Germline V gene data show CDR1 as MNHNS and CDR2 as SASEGT. J was trimmed by 3 bases and V by 2 bases; bases with no gene match: 4. CDR3 nucleotide sequence: TGTGCCAGCAGTGAAAGCGGACAGGGGCCTAATGAAAAACTGTTTTTT. It yields the protein CASSESGQGPNEKLFF.